These 7 T cell receptor beta chains were sequenced from one sample in a study of identical twins. A single record per CDR3 protein comes from TCRdb applying MiXCR to the 5' RACE reads. Here the sample spans about 730,000 distinct CDR3 sequences, approximately 22% being singletons. Another study also made use of these data, one on T cells expressing NK-cell markers.

The specimen sequenced was PBMCs. The receptor set was obtained from a young woman in good health.

The chain combines TRBV9 with TRBJ1-1, with D uncertain. Trimming took off 0 bases at V and 1 base at J, with 4 bases between the two ends. This CDR3 is built from 13 residues. CDR1 is SGDLS, CDR2 YYNGEE, per germline. The DNA of the CDR3 is TGTGCCAGCAGCGTAGAACAGAACACTGAAGCTTTCTTT. Its protein is CASSVEQNTEAFF.

The chain carries TRBV9 and TRBJ2-3; 13 bases agree with TRBD2. CDR3 length: 16 residues. V lost 3 bases to trimming and J lost 2 bases; unmatched junction nucleotides: 3. Germline CDR1 SGDLS, CDR2 YYNGEE. The DNA of the CDR3 is TGTGCCAGCAGCGGACTAGCGGGGGGTTCCACAGATACGCAGTATTTT. This sequence encodes CASSGLAGGSTDTQYF.

This clonotype was seen only a few times. The chain has TRBV9 and TRBJ2-5; the D is unclear. Per germline, CDR1 SGDLS and CDR2 YYNGEE. The CDR3 consists of 13 residues. V gave up 2 bases and J gave up 1 base, with 6 bases separating them. The CDR3 is CASSVAPQETQYF. As DNA, the CDR3 is TGTGCCAGCAGCGTGGCACCCCAAGAGACCCAGTACTTC.

This clonotype was picked up many times. The V gene is TRBV3-1, the J gene TRBJ2-1; possibly TRBD1 or TRBD2 for D (5 bases each). The CDR3 runs 12 residues. Germline V gene data show CDR1 as LGHDT and CDR2 as YNNKEL (reference sequence). V was shortened by 4 bases and J by 8 bases, with 9 bases between the two germline ends. The CDR3 here is CASSLRDHEQFF. CDR3 sequence (DNA): TGTGCCAGCAGCCTCCGGGACCATGAGCAGTTCTTC.

This clonotype was seen more than once but under ten times. The J gene is TRBJ2-1, the V gene TRBV28; perhaps TRBD1 as D (6 bases). This CDR3 is 15 amino acids long. Deletions cut 5 bases from V and 4 bases from J, with 15 bases between. Germline V lookup: CDR1 MDHEN, CDR2 SYDVKM. The DNA of the CDR3 is TGTGCCAGCAGTGAGGGACAACTAATGTACAATGAGCAGTTCTTC. It translates to CASSEGQLMYNEQFF.

This clonotype has more than one count but fewer than ten. V gene TRBV12-3 or TRBV12-4 combines with J gene TRBJ2-4; D is undetermined. Deletions cut 3 bases from V and 5 bases from J, with 14 bases between. The CDR3 is 15 amino acids. The CDR3 DNA follows: TGTGCCAGCAGTTTGTCGGAGCCCCGGCAAAACATTCAGTACTTC. It is translated as CASSLSEPRQNIQYF.

This clonotype was found a few times. V and J are TRBV6-5 and TRBJ2-2; 9 nucleotides line up with TRBD1. J was trimmed by 6 bases and V by 2 bases; bases with no gene match: 13. The CDR3 totals 18 residues. Germline assignment: CDR1 MNHEY and CDR2 SVGAGI. This CDR3 is CASSYQYPGTGSAGELFF. For the CDR3, the DNA is TGTGCCAGCAGTTACCAGTACCCCGGGACAGGGAGCGCCGGGGAGCTGTTTTTT.